The 26 T cell receptor beta chains below come from one sample, sequenced in a study of human T cells and chemical hapten exposure. The time point was: patch test 1, 2 weeks after DPC sensitization. Treatment indicated: therapeutic diphenylcyclopropenone sensitization with weekly scalp DPC. From the RACE reads, TCRdb called clonotypes with MiXCR, one entry per CDR3 protein. The sample holds 370,000 or so distinct CDR3 sequences, nearly 5% seen once. The material sequenced was whole blood, taken in connection with sensitization to the hapten diphenylcyclopropenone (DPC). The origin of the receptors is a woman between 45 and 60 years old with alopecia areata. Some clones in this sample may be carry-over from other donors' samples.

This clonotype was picked up a small number of times. The gene calls are TRBV18 and TRBJ2-1; 7 bases are shared with TRBD1. Per the germline V gene, CDR1 is KGHSH and CDR2 is LQKENI. V trimming: 6 bases; J trimming: 5 bases; junction bases outside the gene matches: 4. The CDR3 loop spans 13 amino acids. CDR3 region: CASSRGLDNEQFF. CDR3 coding DNA: TGTGCCAGCTCGAGGGGGCTTGACAATGAGCAGTTCTTC.

This clonotype was observed many times. This chain joins TRBV6-5 and TRBJ1-5, with D perhaps TRBD1 (6 bases). The CDR3 totals 15 residues. Deletions cut 5 bases from V and 4 bases from J, with 15 bases between. The germline V gene has CDR1 MNHEY and CDR2 SVGAGI. CDR3 nucleotide sequence: TGTGCCAGCAGTCGGATACAGGGAGGGAATCAGCCCCAGCATTTT. Its protein is CASSRIQGGNQPQHF.

This clonotype was observed many times. This chain links TRBV7-6 with TRBJ2-7; maybe TRBD2 (6 bases). The germline V gene has CDR1 SGHVS and CDR2 FNYEAQ. This CDR3 is built from 15 residues. V shed 5 bases and J shed 4 bases, with 18 bases lying between them. The DNA for the CDR3 is TGTGCCAGCAGCCAAGGGACTGCCCAGGTTTACGAGCAGTACTTC. Residues: CASSQGTAQVYEQYF.

V and J are TRBV18 and TRBJ2-7, with 11 bases lining up with TRBD1. V lost 6 bases and J lost 6; bases outside the gene matches: 4. The CDR3 loop spans 13 amino acids. Germline V gives CDR1 KGHSH, CDR2 LQKENI. The CDR3 coding sequence is TGTGCCAGCTCCCGGACAGGGGGCGGCGAGCAGTACTTC. It specifies CASSRTGGGEQYF.

This clonotype was seen at least ten times. In nucleotides, the CDR3 is TGTGCCAGCAGTGACGGCAATGAGCAGTTCTTC. Translated: CASSDGNEQFF. This chain connects TRBV6-4 to TRBJ2-1; no reliable D call. Germline V gives CDR1 MRHNA, CDR2 SNTAGT. Trimming left V 2 bases short and J 6 bases short, with 2 bases between. The CDR3 extends over 11 amino acids.

This clonotype was found a few times. The chain has TRBV5-4 and TRBJ2-3; 14 nucleotides align to TRBD2. This CDR3 has 16 residues. V lost 3 bases and J lost 7; bases outside the gene matches: 7. The germline gives CDR1 SGHNT, CDR2 YYREEE (reference sequence). CDR3 loop: CASSSGTSGREHTQYF. The CDR3 bases are TGTGCCAGCAGCTCCGGGACTAGCGGGAGAGAGCATACGCAGTATTTT.

V gene TRBV6-1 combines with J gene TRBJ1-1; no firm D call. The V end was cut by 3 bases, the J end by 5 bases, with 13 bases between. Germline values: CDR1 MNHNS, CDR2 SASEGT. This CDR3 spans 14 amino acids. CDR3 nucleotide sequence: TGTGCCAGCAGTGAGGCCGCGGAGCGGACTGAAGCTTTCTTT. Amino acids: CASSEAAERTEAFF.

This clonotype was recorded at least ten times. This chain uses TRBV12-3 or TRBV12-4 with TRBJ1-5, with TRBD1 matching 8 bases. The CDR3 has 14 residues. Unmatched junction bases numbered 8, after V lost 8 bases and J lost 5 bases. CDR3 sequence reads: CASGFGTGDQPQHF. In DNA, the CDR3 is TGTGCCAGCGGATTCGGGACAGGCGATCAGCCCCAGCATTTT.

This clonotype was seen more than once but under ten times. The chain has TRBV27 and TRBJ2-1; D tentatively fits TRBD1 or TRBD2 (5 bases each). Per germline, CDR1 MNHEY and CDR2 SMNVEV (reference sequence). CDR3 length: 16 residues. The germline V and J ends were trimmed by 0 bases and 1 base, with 10 bases remaining between them. The CDR3 bases are TGTGCCAGCAGTTTATCACCGGGGCCTTCCTACAATGAGCAGTTCTTC. Its translation is CASSLSPGPSYNEQFF.

This clonotype was detected many times. This chain links TRBV12-3 or TRBV12-4 with TRBJ1-3; no firm D call. This CDR3 spans 14 amino acids. Trimming stripped 0 bases from V and 14 bases from J, with 17 bases between. In DNA, the CDR3 is TGTGCCAGCAGTTTAGCGTTTAGAACCGACAAAGTATATTTT. Amino acid sequence: CASSLAFRTDKVYF.

This clonotype was recorded at least ten times. This chain links TRBV6-5 with TRBJ2-2; possibly TRBD1 or TRBD2 for D (5 bases each). CDR3 length: 16 residues. Germline CDR1 MNHEY, CDR2 SVGAGI. V dropped 4 bases and J dropped 4 bases, with 16 bases sitting between them. CDR3 amino acids: CASSSSPQGPTGELFF. In DNA, the CDR3 is TGTGCCAGCAGTTCCTCCCCGCAGGGACCCACCGGGGAGCTGTTTTTT.

The sample holds many counts of this clonotype. The chain employs TRBV28 and TRBJ2-5, with 12 bases fitting TRBD2. The CDR3 contains 17 residues. V lost 5 bases to trimming and J lost 2 bases; unmatched junction nucleotides: 9. Germline V gene sequence: CDR1 MDHEN, CDR2 SYDVKM. The CDR3 spells CASSPPVTSGRQETQYF. CDR3 coding DNA: TGTGCCAGCAGTCCTCCTGTGACTAGCGGGAGACAAGAGACCCAGTACTTC. Together with reference TRBV28 and TRBJ2-5, the CDR3 gives the full variable domain: DVKVTQSSRYLVKRTGEKVFLECVQDMDHENMFWYRQDPGLGLRLIYFSYDVKMKEKGDIPEGYSVSREKKERFSLILESASTNQTSMYLCASSPPVTSGRQETQYFGPGTRLLVL.

This clonotype was counted at least ten times. The chain is built from TRBV28 and TRBJ2-7; TRBD1 matches at 7 bases. The ends lost 5 bases at V and 6 bases at J; junction bases unmatched: 7. Germline V CDR1 and CDR2: MDHEN, SYDVKM. This CDR3 is 13 amino acids long. CDR3 nucleotide sequence: TGTGCCAGCAGTCCACAGGGGCCTTTCGAGCAGTACTTC. Its protein product is CASSPQGPFEQYF.

This clonotype was counted many times. The rearrangement uses TRBV7-8 and TRBJ2-7; TRBD1 agrees at 10 bases. CDR3 length: 15 amino acids. Germline CDR1 reads SGHVS; CDR2 reads FQNEAQ. The V gene end was trimmed by 4 bases and the J gene end by 4 bases; junction bases not matched to a gene: 7. The CDR3 region is CASSYRGQGLYEQYF. CDR3 nucleotides: TGTGCCAGCAGCTACCGGGGACAGGGGTTGTACGAGCAGTACTTC.

This clonotype came up a few times. This chain connects TRBV13 to TRBJ1-4; no firm D call. V was shortened by 4 bases and J by 4 bases, with 10 bases between the two germline ends. The germline V gene encodes CDR1 PRHDT and CDR2 FYEKMQ (reference sequence). This CDR3 is built from 14 residues. The CDR3 region is CASSSHTLNEKLFF. The CDR3, as DNA: TGTGCCAGCAGCTCCCATACTCTTAATGAAAAACTGTTTTTT.

In its sample, this clonotype was seen many times. The rearrangement links TRBV2 to TRBJ1-5; D perhaps matches TRBD1 (5 bases). The CDR3 is 13 residues long. Germline CDR1 reads SNHLY; CDR2 reads FYNNEI. The V and J ends lost 7 bases and 7 bases respectively, with 14 bases between them. The CDR3: CASIGRDGQPQHF. CDR3 in DNA: TGTGCCAGCATCGGGCGGGACGGGCAGCCCCAGCATTTT. The whole variable domain, remainder taken from reference TRBV2 and TRBJ1-5, is EPEVTQTPSHQVTQMGQEVILRCVPISNHLYFYWYRQILGQKVEFLVSFYNNEISEKSEIFDDQFSVERPDGSNFTLKIRSTKLEDSAMYFCASIGRDGQPQHFGDGTRLSIL.

This clonotype showed up just a few times. The genes are TRBV2 and TRBJ2-7; D is unresolved. CDR3 size: 14 residues. V lost 6 bases, J lost 2 bases, and 14 bases lay in between. Per the germline V gene, CDR1 is SNHLY and CDR2 is FYNNEI. The CDR3 spells CASSPDLLTYEQYF. CDR3 DNA: TGTGCCAGCAGCCCGGACCTGTTGACCTACGAGCAGTACTTC.

This clonotype was found many times. This rearrangement joins TRBV7-6 to TRBJ2-3; no reliable D call. CDR3 length: 12 residues. CDR1 and CDR2 (germline): SGHVS, FNYEAQ. The V end lost 5 bases, the J end lost 5 bases, and 8 bases lay between the germline ends. Here the CDR3 reads CASSPLEDTQYF. The CDR3 region has the DNA TGTGCCAGCAGCCCCTTGGAAGATACGCAGTATTTT.

The CDR3 sequence is CASSSGGGYSYEQYF. In DNA form, the CDR3 reads TGTGCCAGCAGCTCTGGAGGCGGGTACTCCTACGAGCAGTACTTC. The V call is TRBV13, the J call TRBJ2-7, with TRBD2 as a possible D gene (5 bases). The CDR3 runs 15 residues. Per the germline V gene, CDR1 is PRHDT and CDR2 is FYEKMQ (reference sequence). The V end lost 4 bases, the J end lost 0 bases, and 13 bases lay between the germline ends. Full variable domain (missing parts from reference TRBV13 and TRBJ2-7): AAGVIQSPRHLIKEKRETATLKCYPIPRHDTVYWYQQGPGQDPQFLISFYEKMQSDKGSIPDRFSAQQFSDYHSELNMSSLELGDSALYFCASSSGGGYSYEQYFGPGTRLTVT.

V gene TRBV14 combines with J gene TRBJ2-7; 12 bases map to TRBD2. V was clipped by 5 bases and J by 3 bases; unmatched bases: 5. This CDR3 contains 15 residues. CDR1 and CDR2 (germline): SGHDN, FVKESK. CDR3 bases: TGTGCCAGCAGCGACGGACTAGCGGGGCTCTACGAGCAGTACTTC. Translated: CASSDGLAGLYEQYF.

This clonotype was recorded many times. The V gene is TRBV13, the J gene TRBJ1-2, with D hard to call. V was shortened by 3 bases and J by 1 base, with 6 bases between the two germline ends. CDR1 PRHDT and CDR2 FYEKMQ come from the germline V gene (reference sequence). The CDR3 totals 13 residues. The CDR3 region is CASSFQDNYGYTF. The CDR3 DNA reads TGTGCCAGCAGCTTTCAGGATAACTATGGCTACACCTTC.

This clonotype was seen ten or more times. The chain joins TRBV3-1 to TRBJ1-6, with 7 nucleotides matching TRBD1. The CDR3 spans 14 residues. J gave up 7 bases and V 4 bases, and 4 bases lay outside the gene matches. Germline values: CDR1 LGHDT, CDR2 YNNKEL (reference sequence). CDR3 coding DNA: TGTGCCAGCAGCCCCTCACAGGGGAATTCACCCCTCCACTTT. Its translation is CASSPSQGNSPLHF. Full variable domain (remainder filled in from reference TRBV3-1 and TRBJ1-6): DTAVSQTPKYLVTQMGNDKSIKCEQNLGHDTMYWYKQDSKKFLKIMFSYNNKELIINETVPNRFSPKSPDKAHLNLHINSLELGDSAVYFCASSPSQGNSPLHFGNGTRLTVT.

This clonotype was detected many times. V and J are TRBV9 and TRBJ2-1; TRBD1 matches 7 bases. The CDR3 is made up of 15 amino acids. Germline CDR1 is SGDLS and CDR2 is YYNGEE. V was pared by 0 bases and J by 0 bases, with 0 bases of the junction left unmatched. The chain's CDR3 is CASSVGQGSYNEQFF. The CDR3 DNA reads TGTGCCAGCAGCGTAGGACAGGGCTCCTACAATGAGCAGTTCTTC.

This clonotype has more than one count but fewer than ten. The CDR3 sequence: CASSRQSGGVATNEKLFF. Written as DNA, the CDR3 is TGTGCCAGCAGCCGACAGTCCGGGGGGGTCGCAACTAATGAAAAACTGTTTTTT. This chain joins TRBV3-1 and TRBJ1-4, with D maybe TRBD1 (5 bases). V was clipped by 4 bases and J by 0 bases, with 18 bases between them. Germline CDR1 LGHDT, CDR2 YNNKEL (reference sequence). The CDR3 extends over 18 amino acids.

This sequence joins TRBV27 and TRBJ2-1; 7 bases are a match to TRBD2. This CDR3 has 14 residues. The V and J ends lost 6 bases and 3 bases, in that order; junction bases with no gene match: 5. In germline, CDR1 is MNHEY, CDR2 SMNVEV (reference sequence). In DNA form, the CDR3 reads TGTGCCAGCAGACGTAGCGGGCGCTACAATGAGCAGTTCTTC. This sequence encodes CASRRSGRYNEQFF.

This clonotype has a handful of counts. V is TRBV30 and J is TRBJ1-2, with a tentative D call TRBD1 (5 bases). Germline-derived CDR1 and CDR2 are GTSNPN and SVGIG (reference sequence). Trimming took 1 base from V and 4 from J, leaving 10 bases between them. The CDR3 totals 13 residues. In nucleotides, the CDR3 is TGTGCCTGGAGTGGGGGAGGGGCCTATGGCTACACCTTC. The encoded protein is CAWSGGGAYGYTF.